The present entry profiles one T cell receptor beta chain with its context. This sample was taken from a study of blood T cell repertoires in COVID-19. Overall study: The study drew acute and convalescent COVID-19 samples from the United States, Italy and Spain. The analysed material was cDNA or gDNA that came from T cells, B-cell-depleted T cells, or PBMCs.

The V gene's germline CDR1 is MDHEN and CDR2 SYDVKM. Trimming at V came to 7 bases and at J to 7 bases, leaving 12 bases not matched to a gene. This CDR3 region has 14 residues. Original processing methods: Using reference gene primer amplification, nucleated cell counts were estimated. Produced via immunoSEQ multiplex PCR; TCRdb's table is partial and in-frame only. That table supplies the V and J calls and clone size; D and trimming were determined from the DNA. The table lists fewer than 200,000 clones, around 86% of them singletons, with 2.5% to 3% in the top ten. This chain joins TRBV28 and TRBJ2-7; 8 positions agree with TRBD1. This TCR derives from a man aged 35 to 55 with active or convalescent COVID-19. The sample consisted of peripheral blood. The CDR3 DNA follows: TGTGCCAGCACCACGGACAGGGCCCCTCGAGAGCAGTACTTC. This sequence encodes CASTTDRAPREQYF. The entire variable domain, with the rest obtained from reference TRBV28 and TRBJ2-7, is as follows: DVKVTQSSRYLVKRTGEKVFLECVQDMDHENMFWYRQDPGLGLRLIYFSYDVKMKEKGDIPEGYSVSREKKERFSLILESASTNQTSMYLCASTTDRAPREQYFGPGTRLTVT.